The 20 T cell receptor beta chains listed next were all sequenced from one sample in a study of T cells in Graves' hyperthyroidism and ophthalmopathy. It was RNA transcripts that yielded the amplified TCR beta CDR3 regions. Using the HTBI primer set, a first-round RT-PCR was run on the TCR CDR3. TCRdb re-called the multiplex PCR reads through MiXCR, storing one row per CDR3 protein. The sample includes some 700,000 distinct CDR3 sequences, roughly a sixth of them seen just once. Sequenced input: blood. The receptors originated from a man in his forties or fifties with Graves' hyperthyroidism.

This clonotype showed up many times. The V and J genes are TRBV7-6 and TRBJ2-6; maybe TRBD1 (5 bases). V lost 5 bases to trimming and J lost 0 bases, with 17 bases between them. This CDR3 spans 18 amino acids. CDR1 is SGHVS, CDR2 FNYEAQ, per germline. The CDR3 DNA reads as TGTGCCAGCAGCGCTGGTAGGGGCGCCAACTCTGGGGCCAACGTCCTGACTTTC. It translates to CASSAGRGANSGANVLTF. Full variable domain (rest looked up from reference TRBV7-6 and TRBJ2-6): GAGVSQSPRYKVTKRGQDVALRCDPISGHVSLYWYRQALGQGPEFLTYFNYEAQQDKSGLPNDRFSAERPEGSISTLTIQRTEQRDSAMYRCASSAGRGANSGANVLTFGAGSRLTVL.

This clonotype was counted ten times or more. The chain has TRBV7-9 and TRBJ1-6; perhaps TRBD1 as D (5 bases). Germline CDR1 and CDR2: SEHNR and FQNEAQ (reference sequence). V was pared by 1 base and J by 7 bases, with 14 bases between. The CDR3 contains 16 residues. The CDR3 DNA is TGTGCCAGCAGCTTAGTGCGGGGACGGCCGAATTCACCCCTCCACTTT. This gives the protein CASSLVRGRPNSPLHF. Complete variable domain (other parts from reference TRBV7-9 and TRBJ1-6): DTGVSQNPRHKITKRGQNVTFRCDPISEHNRLYWYRQTLGQGPEFLTYFQNEAQLEKSRLLSDRFSAERPKGSFSTLEIQRTEQGDSAMYLCASSLVRGRPNSPLHFGNGTRLTVT.

This clonotype was counted at least ten times. The chain has TRBV9 and TRBJ2-2, with 8 bases that match TRBD2. V gave up 5 bases and J gave up 3 bases; unmatched junction bases: 9. The CDR3 has 16 residues. The germline gives CDR1 SGDLS, CDR2 YYNGEE. This CDR3 reads CASRARGGADTGELFF. DNA of the CDR3: TGTGCCAGCAGGGCCCGGGGGGGGGCAGACACCGGGGAGCTGTTTTTT. Looking up the rest from reference TRBV9 and TRBJ2-2 gives the full variable domain: DSGVTQTPKHLITATGQRVTLRCSPRSGDLSVYWYQQSLDQGLQFLIQYYNGEERAKGNILERFSAQQFPDLHSELNLSSLELGDSALYFCASRARGGADTGELFFGEGSRLTVL.

Notes on this clonotype: The junction and the germline gene differ at one end; a read error may be behind it. The rearrangement uses TRBV7-2 and TRBJ2-1; no firm D call. The CDR3 consists of 12 residues. Germline CDR1 SGHTA, CDR2 FQGNSA. CDR3 sequence reads: CVSSPAYNEQFF. For the CDR3, the DNA is TGTGTCAGCAGCCCGGCCTACAATGAGCAGTTCTTC.

This clonotype has ten or more counts. The chain employs TRBV28 and TRBJ2-5, with TRBD1 identical over 9 bases. CDR3 length: 15 amino acids. From germline, CDR1 is MDHEN and CDR2 SYDVKM. With V trimmed by 4 bases and J by 2 bases, 5 bases remained unmatched. The DNA for the CDR3 is TGTGCCAGCAGTTACGTCGACAGGGGGCAAGAGACCCAGTACTTC. Translating it yields CASSYVDRGQETQYF.

This rearrangement joins TRBV18 to TRBJ2-5; TRBD2 agrees at 9 bases. V lost 3 bases to trimming and J lost 5 bases; unmatched junction nucleotides: 10. The CDR3 length is 16 residues. In germline, CDR1 is KGHSH, CDR2 LQKENI. The CDR3 protein is CASSPREGAQRETQYF. CDR3 nucleotide sequence: TGTGCCAGCTCACCGCGGGAGGGGGCGCAAAGGGAGACCCAGTACTTC.

In this sample, this clonotype turned up many times. This chain joins TRBV28 and TRBJ1-5; 12 positions agree with TRBD1. Germline CDR1 and CDR2: MDHEN and SYDVKM. Trimming at V came to 9 bases and at J to 0 bases, leaving 6 bases not matched to a gene. The CDR3 is made up of 16 amino acids. This CDR3 is CASAGQGAISNQPQHF. The CDR3 nucleotides are TGTGCCAGTGCGGGACAGGGGGCTATTAGCAATCAGCCCCAGCATTTT.

A few counts support this clonotype. The chain couples TRBV27 to TRBJ2-1, with D perhaps TRBD2 (5 bases). The CDR3 is 13 amino acids. Deletions cut 3 bases from V and 8 bases from J, with 11 bases between. Germline CDR1 reads MNHEY; CDR2 reads SMNVEV (reference sequence). The CDR3 region is CASSLTGSYEQFF. The CDR3 region has the DNA TGTGCCAGCAGTTTGACTGGGAGTTATGAGCAGTTCTTC.

Note on this clonotype: This clone may be a read error of a much larger clone one base away. The chain carries TRBV19 and TRBJ2-2; the D gene is possibly TRBD1 (7 bases). The CDR3 loop spans 18 amino acids. Germline V CDR1 and CDR2: LNHDA, SQIVND (reference sequence). This CDR3 is CASSMFRGQVSNTGGLFF. The CDR3 DNA reads TGTGCCAGTAGTATGTTCCGAGGACAGGTGTCGAACACCGGGGGGCTGTTTTTT.

In its sample, this clonotype was seen many times. The chain links TRBV30 to TRBJ1-4, with D uncertain. The CDR3 consists of 13 residues. CDR1 and CDR2 (germline): GTSNPN, SVGIG (reference sequence). Deletions cut 1 base from V and 5 bases from J, with 8 bases between. DNA of the CDR3: TGTGCCTGGAGTGAGAACATGAATGAAAAACTGTTTTTT. Translation gives CAWSENMNEKLFF.

The chain employs TRBV4-3 and TRBJ2-1; 8 bases match TRBD2. Germline V gene data show CDR1 as LGHNA and CDR2 as YSLEER. Trimming at V came to 1 base and at J to 4 bases, leaving 9 bases not matched to a gene. There are 17 residues in the CDR3. The CDR3 loop is CASSQALGGTSYNEQFF. DNA of the CDR3: TGCGCCAGCAGCCAAGCTTTGGGGGGGACTAGTTACAATGAGCAGTTCTTC.

This clonotype was counted at least ten times. The CDR3 loop reads CASSELAGIEQYF. The CDR3 DNA follows: TGTGCCAGCAGTGAATTGGCCGGCATCGAGCAGTACTTC. The chain is built from TRBV2 and TRBJ2-7, with D hard to call. Looked up from germline, CDR1 is SNHLY and CDR2 is FYNNEI. V was pared by 2 bases and J by 6 bases, with 11 bases between. The CDR3 loop spans 13 amino acids.

In its sample, this clonotype was seen many times. The gene calls are TRBV18 and TRBJ2-2, with D perhaps matching TRBD2 (6 bases). The CDR3 runs 15 residues. The germline V gene has CDR1 KGHSH and CDR2 LQKENI. V was trimmed by 2 bases and J by 3 bases, leaving 10 bases between them. The DNA of the CDR3 is TGTGCCAGCTCACCAAGGGTAGCGGACACCGGGGAGCTGTTTTTT. Its protein product is CASSPRVADTGELFF.

This clonotype was seen at least ten times. V gene TRBV2 combines with J gene TRBJ2-6; TRBD1 agrees at 8 bases. Germline lookup yields CDR1 SNHLY and CDR2 FYNNEI. V was clipped by 2 bases and J by 2 bases; unmatched bases: 2. The CDR3 is made up of 16 amino acids. CDR3 in DNA: TGTGCCAGCAGTGAACAGGGGGCGCCTGGGGCCAACGTCCTGACTTTC. Encoded protein: CASSEQGAPGANVLTF.

Many counts were recorded for this clonotype. The CDR3 DNA reads TGTGCCAGCAGCCAAGTTGGCACAGATACGCAGTATTTT. Translating gives CASSQVGTDTQYF. The gene calls are TRBV14 and TRBJ2-3; D unclear. The CDR3 consists of 13 residues. Germline CDR1 is SGHDN and CDR2 is FVKESK. V shed 1 base and J shed 1 base, with 3 bases lying between them.

This clonotype has just a few counts. The J gene is TRBJ2-3, the V gene TRBV3-1; no firm D call. In germline, CDR1 is LGHDT, CDR2 YNNKEL (reference sequence). V lost 0 bases and J 4 bases, leaving 14 bases between the germline ends. The CDR3 covers 16 residues. The CDR3 loop reads CASSQDKTYNSDTQYF. The CDR3 coding sequence is TGTGCCAGCAGCCAAGATAAGACATACAACTCAGATACGCAGTATTTT.

In its sample, this clonotype was seen a few times. This sequence joins TRBV30 and TRBJ2-3; tentatively, D is TRBD2 (6 bases). CDR1 GTSNPN and CDR2 SVGIG come from the germline V gene (reference sequence). This CDR3 is 15 amino acids long. The ends were cut back, 4 bases at V and 0 bases at J, with 14 bases in the middle. CDR3 region: CAWTNGAGSTDTQYF. For the CDR3, the DNA is TGTGCCTGGACCAACGGGGCGGGAAGCACAGATACGCAGTATTTT.

This clonotype came up many times. The chain combines TRBV30 with TRBJ1-5; a possible D gene is TRBD1 (5 bases). Germline lookup yields CDR1 GTSNPN and CDR2 SVGIG (reference sequence). V lost 1 base and J lost 6, with 7 bases in between. CDR3 length: 12 amino acids. Here the CDR3 reads CAWSGGGQPQHF. The CDR3 DNA sequence: TGTGCCTGGAGTGGGGGCGGTCAGCCCCAGCATTTT. Full variable domain (rest looked up from reference TRBV30 and TRBJ1-5): SQTIHQWPATLVQPVGSPLSLECTVEGTSNPNLYWYRQAAGRGLQLLFYSVGIGQISSEVPQNLSASRPQDRQFILSSKKLLLSDSGFYLCAWSGGGQPQHFGDGTRLSIL.

This clonotype was observed a handful of times. The rearrangement uses TRBV28 and TRBJ2-7; the match to TRBD1 covers 9 bases. There are 15 residues in the CDR3. Unmatched junction bases numbered 3, after V lost 3 bases and J lost 0 bases. CDR1 MDHEN and CDR2 SYDVKM come from the germline V gene. For the CDR3, the DNA is TGTGCCAGCAGTTTCACAGGGGGCTTCTCCTACGAGCAGTACTTC. The encoded protein is CASSFTGGFSYEQYF.

Here the CDR3 reads CAISAYSGRGSNEQFF. CDR3 bases: TGTGCCATCAGTGCGTATAGCGGGAGGGGTAGCAATGAGCAGTTCTTC. This chain uses TRBV10-3 with TRBJ2-1; TRBD2 matches at 11 bases. This CDR3 has 16 residues. Trimming at V came to 4 bases and at J to 6 bases, leaving 8 bases not matched to a gene. CDR1 and CDR2 (germline): ENHRY, SYGVKD.